This entry concerns a single T cell receptor beta chain. The target antigen is unknown. This entry belongs to a study of shared clonotypes between healthy human individuals. Overall study results and limits: Tissue TCR repertoires likely differ from these blood-only repertoires.

The length of the CDR3 is 13 residues. V lost 2 bases and J lost 3, with 7 bases in between. The germline gives CDR1 MNHEY, CDR2 SMNVEV (reference sequence). Cells designated naive CD8 were CD45RO-negative and were positively selected for CCR7, with terminally differentiated effector memory CD45RA+ cells excluded. Among the donors, all were Caucasian adults who lived in Nashville, Tennessee. Deep was the level at which the assay was run. Per the original data handling: ImmunoSEQ junction-only sequences lacked quality scores, so their filtering differed. Sequencing was performed with immunoSEQ multiplex PCR; in TCRdb, only in-frame clones are kept and a portion is missing. V and J calls and clone size follow that table, whereas D and trimming were derived from the DNA. Of about 580,000 clones listed, roughly 98% are singletons.

The TCR comes from a man younger than 40 in good health. The chain couples TRBV27 to TRBJ1-1; D possibly corresponds to TRBD1 (6 bases). The sequenced sample consisted of naive CD8+ T cells sorted from blood. The CDR3 is CASSLGTHTEAFF. The CDR3 region has the DNA TGTGCCAGCAGTTTAGGGACACACACTGAAGCTTTCTTT.